This TCR beta chain was recorded in a study of T cells in Graves' hyperthyroidism and ophthalmopathy. Overall study: Peripheral blood draws took place at initial diagnosis, ahead of any treatment.

For this clonotype: Its antigen remains unidentified.

Clinical symptoms, serum thyroxine and TRAb, thyroid ultrasound and orbital computed tomography together formed the diagnostic basis. The source material, RNA transcripts, was used to amplify TCR beta CDR3 regions. HTBI primers drove first-round RT-PCR of the TCR CDR3. One entry per CDR3 protein, called by TCRdb with MiXCR from the multiplex PCR reads. The table includes about 640,000 distinct CDR3 sequences, roughly 14% detected once. Germline lookup yields CDR1 MNHNS and CDR2 SASEGT. V was cut by 6 bases and J by 5 bases, with 10 bases left in between. This CDR3 has 13 residues. Study-level points and caveats: For ophthalmopathy, model prediction preceded onset by a median about six months. Also found in blood were most expanded thyroid clonotypes above 0.001.

This chain uses TRBV6-1 with TRBJ2-2; D is ambiguous. Sequenced input: blood. This clonotype was obtained from a woman in her fifties or sixties with Graves' ophthalmopathy. The chain's CDR3 is CASRRAGTGELFF. The CDR3 coding sequence is TGTGCCAGCAGAAGAGCTGGGACCGGGGAGCTGTTTTTT.